This paragraph reports one T cell receptor beta chain. The antigen remains unidentified. This entry comes from a study of tumor-infiltrating lymphocytes in localized non-small cell lung cancer. Background on the study: Patients included smokers and never-smokers with various histologies, some sampled after neoadjuvant chemotherapy. Whole-study results and caveats: Available tissue quantity limited TCR sequencing to a patient subset. Different pieces of the same tissue were used for each assay. Higher tumor T cell infiltration than in uninvolved lung was supported by TCRbeta sequencing.

The data were produced by immunoSEQ multiplex PCR, yet TCRdb's version contains in-frame clones alone and is incomplete. The sample lists under 15,000 clones; approximately 85% were seen once. The clonotype comes from a human donor with non-small cell lung cancer. Source material: uninvolved lung tissue not adjacent to the tumor.

The CDR3 spells CASSAEVPGWQYF. CDR3 bases: TGTGCCAGCAGCGCCGAGGTCCCAGGGTGGCAGTACTTC. V gene TRBV9 combines with J gene TRBJ2-7, with D possibly matching TRBD1 (5 bases). This CDR3 has 13 amino acids. The germline V gene encodes CDR1 SGDLS and CDR2 YYNGEE. V was clipped by 3 bases and J by 9 bases, with 16 bases between them.